This passage covers 7 T cell receptor beta chains from one sample sequenced in a study of blood T cell repertoires in COVID-19. Assay: immunoSEQ multiplex PCR; the TCRdb copy retains only in-frame clones and omits some. The data hold about 47,000 clones, with approximately 82% observed a single time. The sequenced material came from peripheral blood. These receptors all stem from a man between 65 and 79 years old with active COVID-19.

The V call is TRBV5-1, the J call TRBJ2-1; TRBD2 is a possible D gene (5 bases). The CDR3 length is 13 residues. CDR1 and CDR2 from the germline V gene are SGHRS and YFSETQ. CDR3 sequence (DNA): TGCGTCACCCGGGGAATCAACAATAATGAGCAGTTCTTC. This gives the protein CVTRGINNNEQFF.

This chain uses TRBV25-1 with TRBJ2-7, with 7 bases fitting TRBD1. This CDR3 contains 14 residues. V was clipped by 1 base and J by 7 bases; unmatched bases: 7. The germline CDR1 and CDR2 sequences are MGHDK and SYGVNS. CDR3 in amino acids: CASSEFNRGGEQYF. CDR3 nucleotides: TGTGCCAGCAGTGAATTTAACAGGGGTGGGGAGCAGTACTTC.

The CDR3 nucleotides read TGTGCCAGCAGCCGTCCTTGCAGGGGCCCCCCCTATAGCAATCAGCCCCAGCATTTT. As protein: CASSRPCRGPPYSNQPQHF. The V call is TRBV3-1 (or the pseudogene TRBV3-2), the J call TRBJ1-5; tentatively, D is TRBD1 (6 bases). This CDR3 comprises 19 residues. Germline lookup yields CDR1 LGHDT and CDR2 YNNKEL (reference sequence). The V gene lost 4 bases and the J gene lost 0 bases, with 22 bases spanning the gap.

CDR3 sequence: CASSPEGRDYGYTF. CDR3 in DNA: TGTGCCAGCTCACCAGAGGGCCGGGACTATGGCTACACCTTC. The chain carries TRBV18 and TRBJ1-2; D is ambiguous. Germline lookup yields CDR1 KGHSH and CDR2 LQKENI. The CDR3 consists of 14 residues. V lost 2 bases and J lost 3, with 10 bases in between.

This clone has a handful of counts. The rearrangement uses TRBV12-5 and TRBJ2-6; tentatively, D is TRBD1 (6 bases). The CDR3 runs to 17 residues. CDR1 and CDR2 (germline): LGHNT, FRNRAP. The V gene lost 5 bases and the J gene lost 4 bases, with 18 bases spanning the gap. CDR3 DNA: TGTGCTAGTGGTCCTCGGGACACCATTTTAGGGGCCAACGTCCTGACTTTC. Translating gives CASGPRDTILGANVLTF.

The chain recombines TRBV6-5 with TRBJ2-7; 8 bases align to TRBD1. Germline CDR1 MNHEY, CDR2 SVGAGI. The CDR3 runs 15 residues. Trimming cost V 0 bases and J 1 base; bases outside gene matches: 2. CDR3 amino acids: CASSYSWTGSYEQYF. For the CDR3, the DNA is TGTGCCAGCAGTTACTCCTGGACAGGGTCCTACGAGCAGTACTTC.

V and J are TRBV4-3 and TRBJ2-7; the D is unclear. CDR3 length equals 17 residues. The V gene lost 0 bases and the J gene lost 4 bases, with 19 bases spanning the gap. CDR1 is LGHNA and CDR2 is YSLEER in the germline V gene. In nucleotides, the CDR3 is TGCGCCAGCAGCCAAGATCCAGTGGGCCAGGCCTTTTACGAGCAGTACTTC. Protein: CASSQDPVGQAFYEQYF.